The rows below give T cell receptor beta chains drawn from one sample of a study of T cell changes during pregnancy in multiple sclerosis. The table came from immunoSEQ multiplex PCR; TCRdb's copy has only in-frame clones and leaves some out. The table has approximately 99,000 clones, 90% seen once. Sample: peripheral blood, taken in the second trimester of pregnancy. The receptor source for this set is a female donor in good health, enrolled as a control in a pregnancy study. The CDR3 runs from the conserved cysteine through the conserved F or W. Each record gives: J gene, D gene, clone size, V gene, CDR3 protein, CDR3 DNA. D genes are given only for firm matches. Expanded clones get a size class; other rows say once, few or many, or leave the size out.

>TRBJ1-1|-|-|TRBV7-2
CASSLVWQNTEAFF
TGTGCCAGCAGCTTAGTTTGGCAGAACACTGAAGCTTTCTTT
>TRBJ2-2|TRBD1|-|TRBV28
CASSGTGGGLTGELFF
TGTGCCAGCAGTGGTACAGGGGGTGGTCTCACCGGGGAGCTGTTTTTT
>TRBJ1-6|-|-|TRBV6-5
CASSYLAENSPLHF
TGTGCCAGCAGTTACTTGGCAGAAAATTCACCCCTCCACTTT
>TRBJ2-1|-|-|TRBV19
CASSMGGKNEQFF
TGTGCCAGTAGTATGGGGGGTAAGAATGAGCAGTTCTTC
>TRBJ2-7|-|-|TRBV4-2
CASSQEDRRGYEQYF
TGTGCCAGCAGCCAAGAGGATCGAAGAGGCTACGAGCAGTACTTC
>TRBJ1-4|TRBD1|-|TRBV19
CASRPGQVSMATNEKLFF
TGTGCCAGTAGACCGGGACAGGTGTCGATGGCAACTAATGAAAAACTGTTTTTT
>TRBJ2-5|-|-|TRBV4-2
CASSRTGSGEETQYF
TGTGCCAGCAGCCGGACGGGCAGCGGTGAAGAGACCCAGTACTTC
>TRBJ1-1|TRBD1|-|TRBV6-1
CASTLQGTGGTEAFF
TGTGCCAGCACCCTACAGGGGACAGGGGGCACTGAAGCTTTCTTT
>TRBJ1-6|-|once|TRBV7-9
CASSLVRTAYNSPLHF
TGTGCCAGCAGCTTAGTACGGACAGCCTATAATTCACCCCTCCACTTT
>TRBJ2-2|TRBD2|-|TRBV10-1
CASSDEGLAVGELFF
TGCGCCAGCAGTGATGAAGGACTAGCGGTAGGGGAGCTGTTTTTT
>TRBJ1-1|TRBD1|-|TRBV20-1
CSASVRDRLFF
TGCAGTGCTAGTGTCCGGGACAGACTTTTCTTT
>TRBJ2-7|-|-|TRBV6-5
CASSAPQGTEQYF
TGTGCCAGCAGTGCGCCACAGGGTACCGAGCAGTACTTC
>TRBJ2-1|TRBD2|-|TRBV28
CASRTSGTSYNEQFF
TGTGCCAGCAGAACTAGCGGGACTTCCTACAATGAGCAGTTCTTC
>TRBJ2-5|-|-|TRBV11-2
CASSPSPQETQYF
TGTGCCAGCAGCCCGAGCCCTCAAGAGACCCAGTACTTC
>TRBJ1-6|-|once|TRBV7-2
CASSTAGGGGFSPLHF
TGTGCCAGCAGCACCGCGGGGGGCGGGGGGTTTTCACCCCTCCACTTT
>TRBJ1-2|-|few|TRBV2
CASSAGYGYTF
TGTGCCAGCAGTGCAGGCTATGGCTACACCTTC
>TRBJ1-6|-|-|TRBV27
CASSLEAKGSPLHF
TGTGCCAGCAGTTTAGAAGCAAAGGGGTCACCCCTCCACTTT
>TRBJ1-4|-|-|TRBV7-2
CASSLAPAQGGEKLFF
TGTGCCAGCAGCTTAGCGCCCGCGCAGGGCGGAGAAAAACTGTTTTTT
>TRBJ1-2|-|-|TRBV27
CASSSSRGRANYGYTF
TGTGCCAGCAGTTCATCTAGGGGGAGAGCTAACTATGGCTACACCTTC
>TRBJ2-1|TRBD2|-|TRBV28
CASSFIAGGLYNEQFF
TGTGCCAGCAGTTTTATAGCGGGAGGGCTCTACAATGAGCAGTTCTTC
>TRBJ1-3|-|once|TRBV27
CASALTQAPSGNTIYF
TGTGCCAGCGCGCTCACACAGGCCCCCTCTGGAAACACCATATATTTT
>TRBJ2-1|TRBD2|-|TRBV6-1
CASSETSGGGNNEQFF
TGTGCCAGCAGTGAGACTAGCGGGGGGGGAAACAATGAGCAGTTCTTC
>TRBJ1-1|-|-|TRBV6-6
CASSTGQPSLREAFF
TGTGCCAGCAGCACGGGACAACCCTCTTTAAGGGAAGCTTTCTTT
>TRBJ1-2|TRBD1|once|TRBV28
CASSFTGAGNYGYTF
TGTGCCAGCAGTTTTACAGGGGCTGGTAACTATGGCTACACCTTC
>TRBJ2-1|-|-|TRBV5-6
CASSFTIRGNEQFF
TGTGCCAGCAGCTTCACGATAAGGGGAAATGAGCAGTTCTTC
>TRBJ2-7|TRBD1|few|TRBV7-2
CASSFLRGQGISYEQYF
TGTGCCAGCAGCTTCCTAAGGGGACAGGGGATCTCCTACGAGCAGTACTTC
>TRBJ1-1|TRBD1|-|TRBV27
CASSPLGQGNTEAFF
TGTGCCAGCAGTCCCCTGGGACAGGGAAACACTGAAGCTTTCTTT
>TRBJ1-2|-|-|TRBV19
CASSDGTFYGYTF
TGTGCCAGTAGTGACGGGACATTCTATGGCTACACCTTC
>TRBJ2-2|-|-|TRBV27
CASSFGTHTGELFF
TGTGCCAGCAGTTTTGGCACCCACACCGGGGAGCTGTTTTTT
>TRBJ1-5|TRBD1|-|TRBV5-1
CASSVGTGDQPQHF
TGCGCCAGCAGCGTCGGGACAGGAGATCAGCCCCAGCATTTT
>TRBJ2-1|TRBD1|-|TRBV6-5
CASRYAGQGGSDEQFF
TGTGCCAGCAGATACGCTGGACAGGGTGGGAGCGATGAGCAGTTCTTC
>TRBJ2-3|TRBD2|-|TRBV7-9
CASSWGGLGDTQYF
TGTGCCAGCAGCTGGGGGGGGTTGGGGGATACGCAGTATTTT
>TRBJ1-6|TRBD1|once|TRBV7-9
CASSSDRVRSPLHF
TGTGCCAGCAGCTCCGACAGGGTCCGTTCACCCCTCCACTTT
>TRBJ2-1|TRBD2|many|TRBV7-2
CASSPGGSNNEQFF
TGTGCCAGCAGCCCCGGCGGGAGTAACAATGAGCAGTTCTTC
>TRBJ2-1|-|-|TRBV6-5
CANSTSALDEQFF
TGTGCCAACTCAACCTCCGCCCTGGATGAGCAGTTCTTC
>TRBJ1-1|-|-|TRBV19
CASRGSGGSAGEAFF
TGTGCCAGTAGGGGGTCGGGAGGGTCGGCGGGAGAAGCTTTCTTT
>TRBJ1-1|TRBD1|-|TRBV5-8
CASSLADRAWGAFF
TGTGCCAGCAGCTTAGCCGACAGGGCTTGGGGGGCTTTCTTT
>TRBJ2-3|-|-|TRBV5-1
CASSISSTDTQYF
TGCGCCAGCAGCATCTCTAGCACAGATACGCAGTATTTT
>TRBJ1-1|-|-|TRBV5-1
CASSLGGSSTEAFF
TGCGCCAGCAGCTTGGGAGGGTCGAGCACTGAAGCTTTCTTT
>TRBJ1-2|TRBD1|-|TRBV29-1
CSVVTGENYGYTF
TGCAGCGTTGTGACAGGGGAAAACTATGGCTACACCTTC